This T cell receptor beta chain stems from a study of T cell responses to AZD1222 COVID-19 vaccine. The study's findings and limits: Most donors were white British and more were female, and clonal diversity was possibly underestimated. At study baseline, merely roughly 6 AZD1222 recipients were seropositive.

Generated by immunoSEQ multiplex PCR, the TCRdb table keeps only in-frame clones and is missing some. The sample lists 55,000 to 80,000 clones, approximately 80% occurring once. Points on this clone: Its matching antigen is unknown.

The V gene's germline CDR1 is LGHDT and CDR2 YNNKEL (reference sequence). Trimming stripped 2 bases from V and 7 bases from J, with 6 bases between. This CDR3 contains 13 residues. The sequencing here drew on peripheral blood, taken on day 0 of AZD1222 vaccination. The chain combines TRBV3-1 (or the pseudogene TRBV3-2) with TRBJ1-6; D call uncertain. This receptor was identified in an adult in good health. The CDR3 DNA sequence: TGTGCCAGCAGCCAAACTGGGAATTCACCCCTCCACTTT. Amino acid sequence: CASSQTGNSPLHF.